A single sample gave rise to the 4 T cell receptor beta chains below, sequenced in a study of control samples from healthy donors and cancer patients. Clones were read by immunoSEQ multiplex PCR, and TCRdb kept only the in-frame ones, dropping some. The sample contains over 200,000 clones, over 75% of which appear only once. Sequenced: PBMCs. All receptors derive from a woman in her sixties with lung cancer.

The rearrangement uses TRBV5-5 and TRBJ2-1, with TRBD2 matching over 10 bases. This CDR3 contains 16 residues. Unmatched junction bases numbered 2, after V lost 0 bases and J lost 2 bases. Germline lookup yields CDR1 SGHKS and CDR2 YYEKEE (reference sequence). CDR3 bases: TGTGCCAGCAGCTTGGGTCTAGCGGGGGCCTACAATGAGCAGTTCTTC. Translated, it gives CASSLGLAGAYNEQFF.

This clone was counted a few times. The rearrangement links TRBV19 to TRBJ2-7; D not certain. Germline V gene data show CDR1 as LNHDA and CDR2 as SQIVND (reference sequence). The V end was cut by 5 bases, the J end by 2 bases, with 13 bases between. This CDR3 is built from 14 residues. As DNA, the CDR3 is TGTGCCAGTAGTCCCCAGGAAGGACCCTACGAGCAGTACTTC. It encodes CASSPQEGPYEQYF.

In this sample, this clone turned up a few times. The chain links TRBV29-1 to TRBJ2-7; no clear D. The ends were cut back, 4 bases at V and 4 bases at J, with 8 bases in the middle. The CDR3 totals 11 residues. Per the germline V gene, CDR1 is SQVTM and CDR2 is ANQGSEA. The CDR3 bases are TGCAGCGTTGGGGGTGATTACGAGCAGTACTTC. It yields the protein CSVGGDYEQYF.

This clone was seen a single time. This chain joins TRBV15 and TRBJ2-3, with D possibly being TRBD1 (6 bases). Trimming removed 5 bases at V and 3 bases at J, with 15 bases between. The germline gives CDR1 LNHNV, CDR2 YYDKDF (reference sequence). This CDR3 spans 15 amino acids. The CDR3 DNA reads as TGTGCCACCAGCTCTCCAAGGGGGAGTACAGATACGCAGTATTTT. Protein sequence: CATSSPRGSTDTQYF.